This TCR beta chain originates from a study of T cells in localized non-small cell lung cancer (dated by TCRdb to 2020 to 2021). Context from the whole study: Comparing tumors with uninvolved tumor-adjacent lungs, the study looked at the T cell repertoires of a few hundred patients with early-stage NSCLC. The cohort comprised around 250 treatment-naïve NSCLC patients with resected, localized lung tumors. The mean age of the NSCLC patients was about 62 years, with approximately 130 men and nearly 110 women. Beyond this particular receptor, the publication reports: Uninvolved tumor-adjacent lung showed the highest T cell clonality, higher than tumor, which suggests more focused antigenic responses in the adjacent lung. Since the design was exploratory, TCR variables were selected using unadjusted p-values with no false-discovery rate correction. Because multi-region tumor sequencing was not done, intratumor heterogeneity could not be ruled out. Longer overall survival was associated with higher T cell density in blood, whereas shorter survival was associated with higher clonality in adjacent lung. Of the top 100 tumor clones, a median of 57 were detected in paired uninvolved adjacent lung; about 28 were also among that lung's top 100.

Trimming costs V 2 bases and J 0 bases, and their ends lie 7 bases apart. Based on the germline V gene (reference sequence), the CDR1 and CDR2 sequences are MNHEY and SMNVEV. The CDR3 runs 15 residues from the cysteine to the phenylalanine. This entry keeps only the CDR3 DNA: 45 bases, framed from base 1. The immunoSEQ Assay was used to sequence TCR beta CDR3 regions from DNA. The authors' analysis ran thus. To compute T cell density, TCR beta template counts were normalized to usable DNA, which was estimated by amplifying housekeeping genes. Richness was estimated with the preseqR package, extrapolating to 400,000 templates for PBMC samples and 120,000 templates for tissue samples. Clonality was calculated as one minus Pielou's evenness. To identify tissue-enriched TCRs, differential abundance testing was run on productive amino-acid clonotypes with a minimum total count of 5 and an alpha of 0.1. The Jaccard Index and the Morisita Overlap Index were used to quantify repertoire overlap between compartments. GLIPH clustered TCR beta CDR3s with public tetramer-defined viral CDR3s; viral motifs required at least three viral sequences plus V-gene enrichment. TCRdb took over this immuneACCESS table, retaining in-frame rearrangements with V and J assigned. Such tables are incomplete; in checked studies, under half of the missing clones stem from an unresolved V gene, and the remainder is unexplained. V, J and clone size were drawn from that table, and D and trimming were deduced from the DNA. The sample contains 41,000 or so clones, more than 70% of them found a single time. The ten most abundant clones make up about 2.5% of the sample.

Note on this clone: What antigen it recognizes has not been identified. Qualities for individual bases were not recorded, and no much larger clone is one base off.

At diagnosis, tumor, uninvolved tumor-adjacent lung and peripheral blood were collected and then preserved as a mix of FFPE and fresh-frozen material. For TCR repertoire profiling, blood samples were analyzed as peripheral blood mononuclear cells. Sequenced here: peripheral blood, sampled before any cancer treatment. This TCR was recovered from a female donor aged 60 or older with stage I squamous cell lung carcinoma. The sequence links TRBV27 to TRBJ2-2; a tentative D call is TRBD2 (6 bases match). The CDR3 here reads CASSLRLANTGELFF. The nucleotides are TGTGCCAGCAGTTTACGACTAGCGAACACCGGGGAGCTGTTTTTT.